Sequencing of this T cell receptor beta chain was carried out in a study of T cells in localized non-small cell lung cancer. In the case of this clone: The antigen is unknown.

The germline gives CDR1 MNHGY, CDR2 SVAAGI. The CDR3 extends over 15 amino acids. The junction had 7 bases not matched to a gene; V was cut back by 3 bases and J by 9 bases. General study points: Sequencing was restricted to one tumor region; therefore, heterogeneity remains possible. The greatest T cell clonality was found in uninvolved adjacent lung (higher than in tumor). Adjacent lung exhibited a median of approximately 59 among the 100 most abundant tumor clones.

TCRdb's copy holds only in-frame clones and misses some; the assay was immunoSEQ multiplex PCR. The sample has around 19,000 clones; about 83% are singletons. The chain recombines TRBV6-9 with TRBJ1-6; 8 positions agree with TRBD1. This receptor was identified in a male donor older than 55 with stage III lung adenocarcinoma. The specimen was peripheral blood, collected before any cancer treatment. CDR3 residues: CASSYISDRASPLHF. CDR3 sequence (DNA): TGTGCCAGCAGTTACATATCGGACAGGGCTTCACCCCTCCACTTT.